This T cell receptor (beta chain) was sequenced during a study of cytomegalovirus exposure and HLA in healthy donors. A multiplex PCR was run with 60 Vbeta primers and 13 Jbeta primers. Libraries were prepared by immunoSEQ multiplex PCR; TCRdb keeps only in-frame clonotypes and omits some of them. The repertoire holds over 70,000 clones, with 77% as singletons. In its sample, this clone was seen once. Trimming removed 4 bases from V and 5 bases from J; junction bases left unmatched: 16. The CDR3 has 17 residues. The germline gives CDR1 SGHNT, CDR2 YYREEE (reference sequence). The V and J genes are TRBV5-4 and TRBJ2-3, with 7 bases fitting TRBD2. The sequence came from a man in his forties or fifties in good health and CMV-seropositive. Sequencing used PBMCs. The CDR3 reads CASSPPVGGGGRDTQYF. The CDR3 DNA sequence: TGTGCCAGCAGCCCCCCGGTGGGTGGCGGGGGTCGAGATACGCAGTATTTT. The full variable domain, with the rest looked up from reference TRBV5-4 and TRBJ2-3, is ETGVTQSPTHLIKTRGQQVTLRCSSQSGHNTVSWYQQALGQGPQFIFQYYREEENGRGNFPPRFSGLQFPNYSSELNVNALELDDSALYLCASSPPVGGGGRDTQYFGPGTRLTVL.